This T cell receptor beta chain appears in the sequencing data of a study of T cell responses to AZD1222 COVID-19 vaccine. At the level of the study: Analyses pooled second doses at about 4 or about 12 weeks.

This clone turned up a few times. The antigen remains undetermined. Study outcomes and limitations: Spike-specific TCR breadth and depth both grew after two AZD1222 doses. Donors skewed white British and female; clonal diversity was possibly underestimated. The study sampled repertoires only after the peak T cell response.

The assay was immunoSEQ multiplex PCR, and TCRdb's table has in-frame clones only and misses some. The data contain fewer than 120,000 clones, 88% of them singletons. The CDR3 has 13 amino acids. Trimming removed 7 bases at V and 6 bases at J, with 15 bases between. The germline gives CDR1 MNHEY, CDR2 SVGAGI. The sequencing used peripheral blood, collected on day 0 of AZD1222 vaccination. This receptor was taken from an adult in good health. The chain joins TRBV6-5 to TRBJ1-1, with D unclear. CDR3: CASIGLAWSEAFF. DNA of the CDR3: TGTGCCAGCATAGGACTAGCATGGTCTGAAGCTTTCTTT.